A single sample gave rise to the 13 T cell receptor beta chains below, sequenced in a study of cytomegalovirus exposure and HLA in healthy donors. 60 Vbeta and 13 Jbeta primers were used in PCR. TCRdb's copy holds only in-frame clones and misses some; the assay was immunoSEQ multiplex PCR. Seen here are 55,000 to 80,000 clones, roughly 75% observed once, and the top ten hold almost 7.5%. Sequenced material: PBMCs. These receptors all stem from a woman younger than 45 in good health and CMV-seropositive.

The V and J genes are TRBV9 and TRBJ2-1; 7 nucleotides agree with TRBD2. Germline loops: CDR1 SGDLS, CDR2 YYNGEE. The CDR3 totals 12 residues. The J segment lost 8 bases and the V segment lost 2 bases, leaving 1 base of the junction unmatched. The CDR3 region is CASSVTSDEQFF. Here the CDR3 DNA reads TGTGCCAGCAGCGTCACTAGCGATGAGCAGTTCTTC.

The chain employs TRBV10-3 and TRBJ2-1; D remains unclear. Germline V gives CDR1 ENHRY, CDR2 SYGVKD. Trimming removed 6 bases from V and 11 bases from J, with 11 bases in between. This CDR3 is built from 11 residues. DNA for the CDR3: TGTGCCATCAGCGCCGGTTCCCAGCAGTTCTTC. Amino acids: CAISAGSQQFF.

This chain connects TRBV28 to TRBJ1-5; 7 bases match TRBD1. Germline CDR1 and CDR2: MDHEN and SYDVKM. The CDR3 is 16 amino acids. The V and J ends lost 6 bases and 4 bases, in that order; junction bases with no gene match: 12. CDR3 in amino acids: CASSSVETGSNQPQHF. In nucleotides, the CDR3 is TGTGCCAGCAGCTCCGTGGAGACAGGGTCTAATCAGCCCCAGCATTTT.

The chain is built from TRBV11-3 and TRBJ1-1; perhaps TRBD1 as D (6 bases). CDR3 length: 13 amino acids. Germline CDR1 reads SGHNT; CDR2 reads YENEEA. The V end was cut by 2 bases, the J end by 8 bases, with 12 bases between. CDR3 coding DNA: TGTGCCAGCAGCTTATTCCGTACAGGGGAAGCTTTCTTT. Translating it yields CASSLFRTGEAFF.

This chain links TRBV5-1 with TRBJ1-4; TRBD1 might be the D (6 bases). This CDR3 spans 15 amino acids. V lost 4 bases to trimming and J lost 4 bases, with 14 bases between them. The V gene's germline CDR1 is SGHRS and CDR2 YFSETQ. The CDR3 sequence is CASSTGQGDNEKLFF. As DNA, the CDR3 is TGCGCCAGCAGCACAGGGCAGGGCGATAATGAAAAACTGTTTTTT.

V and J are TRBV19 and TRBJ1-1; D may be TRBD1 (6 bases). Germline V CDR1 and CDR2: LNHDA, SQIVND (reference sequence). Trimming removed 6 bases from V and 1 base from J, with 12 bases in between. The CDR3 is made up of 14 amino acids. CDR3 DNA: TGTGCCAGTAGCACAGGGACACCGAACACTGAAGCTTTCTTT. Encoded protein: CASSTGTPNTEAFF.

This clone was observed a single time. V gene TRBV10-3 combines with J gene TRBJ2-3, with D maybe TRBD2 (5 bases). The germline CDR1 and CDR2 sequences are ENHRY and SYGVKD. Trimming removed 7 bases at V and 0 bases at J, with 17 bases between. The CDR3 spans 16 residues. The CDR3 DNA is TGTGCCATCAATTTTGGGAGCGGAACTAGCACAGATACGCAGTATTTT. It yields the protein CAINFGSGTSTDTQYF.

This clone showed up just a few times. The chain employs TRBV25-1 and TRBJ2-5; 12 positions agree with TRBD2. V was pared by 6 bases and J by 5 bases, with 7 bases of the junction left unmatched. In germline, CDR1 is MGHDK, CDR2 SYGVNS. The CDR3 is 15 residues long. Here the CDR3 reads CASRSSGRAWETQYF. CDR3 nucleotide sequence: TGTGCCAGCAGATCTAGCGGGAGGGCTTGGGAGACCCAGTACTTC.

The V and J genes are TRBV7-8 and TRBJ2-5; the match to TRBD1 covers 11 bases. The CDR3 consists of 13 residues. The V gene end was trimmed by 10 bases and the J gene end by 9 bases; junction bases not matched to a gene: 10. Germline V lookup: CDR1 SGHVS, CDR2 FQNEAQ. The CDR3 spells CAIGWTGGSSQYF. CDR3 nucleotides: TGTGCCATCGGATGGACAGGGGGCTCGTCCCAGTACTTC.

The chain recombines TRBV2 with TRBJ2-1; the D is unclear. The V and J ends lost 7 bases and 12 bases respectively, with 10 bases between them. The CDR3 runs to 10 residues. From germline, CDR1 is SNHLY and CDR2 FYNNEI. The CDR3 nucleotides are TGTGCCAGCAACATCGCTCCGCAGTTCTTC. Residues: CASNIAPQFF.

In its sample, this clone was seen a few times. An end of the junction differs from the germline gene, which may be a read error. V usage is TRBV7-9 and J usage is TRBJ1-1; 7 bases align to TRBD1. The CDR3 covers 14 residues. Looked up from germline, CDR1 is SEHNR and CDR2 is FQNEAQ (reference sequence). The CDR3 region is CSSSLGGMNTEAFF. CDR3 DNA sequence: TGTTCCAGCAGCTTAGGGGGCATGAACACTGAAGCTTTCTTT.

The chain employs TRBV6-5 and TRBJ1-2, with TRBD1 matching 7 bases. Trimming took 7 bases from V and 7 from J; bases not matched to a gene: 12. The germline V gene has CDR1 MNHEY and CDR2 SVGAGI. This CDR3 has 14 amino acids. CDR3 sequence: CASKFPGGMGGYTF. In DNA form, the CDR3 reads TGTGCCAGCAAGTTCCCAGGGGGAATGGGTGGCTACACCTTC.

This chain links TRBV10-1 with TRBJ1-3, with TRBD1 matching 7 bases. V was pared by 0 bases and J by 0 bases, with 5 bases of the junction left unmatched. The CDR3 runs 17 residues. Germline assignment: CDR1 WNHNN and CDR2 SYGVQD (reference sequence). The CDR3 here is CASSESSDRPSGNTIYF. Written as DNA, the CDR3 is TGCGCCAGCAGTGAGTCTTCGGACAGGCCCTCTGGAAACACCATATATTTT.